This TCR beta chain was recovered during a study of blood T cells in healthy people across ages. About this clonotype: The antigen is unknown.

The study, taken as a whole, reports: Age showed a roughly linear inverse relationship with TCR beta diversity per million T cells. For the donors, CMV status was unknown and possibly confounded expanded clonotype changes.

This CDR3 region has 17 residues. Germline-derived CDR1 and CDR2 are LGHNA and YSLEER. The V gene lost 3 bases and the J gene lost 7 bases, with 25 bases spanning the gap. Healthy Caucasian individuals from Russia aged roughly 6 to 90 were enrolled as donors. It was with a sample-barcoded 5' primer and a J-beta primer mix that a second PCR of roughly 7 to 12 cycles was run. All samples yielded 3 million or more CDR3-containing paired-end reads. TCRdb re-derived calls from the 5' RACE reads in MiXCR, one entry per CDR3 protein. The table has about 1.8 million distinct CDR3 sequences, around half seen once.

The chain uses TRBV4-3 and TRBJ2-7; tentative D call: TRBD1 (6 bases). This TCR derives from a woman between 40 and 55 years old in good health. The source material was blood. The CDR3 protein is CASSQALGDFRDNEQYF. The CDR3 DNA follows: TGCGCCAGCAGCCAGGCCTTGGGGGATTTTAGGGACAATGAGCAGTACTTC.